This T cell receptor (beta chain) appears in the sequencing data of a study of OX40 agonist ivuxolimab in advanced cancers. Study summary: Melanoma, hepatocellular carcinoma, head and neck or renal cell cancer occurred in dose-escalation patients. A partial response was reached by three patients: one with hepatocellular carcinoma and two with cutaneous melanoma.

Profiled with immunoSEQ multiplex PCR; TCRdb holds only in-frame clones, not every one. Of approximately 52,000 clones detected, roughly 83% appear once; the ten largest clones hold 1% to 1.3%. Exclusion of a patient followed from autoimmune disease history or systemic immunosuppression. The source is an adult with an advanced solid tumor such as melanoma, head and neck, liver or kidney cancer. The sample was CD4+ or CD8+ T cells sorted from blood, taken in a trial of the OX40 agonist ivuxolimab.

The CDR3 bases are TGTGCCAGCAGCTTGGGACAGGGTGACGAGCAGTACTTC. Translating gives CASSLGQGDEQYF. J is TRBJ2-7 and V is TRBV5-4; 7 positions agree with TRBD1. CDR1 SGHNT and CDR2 YYREEE come from the germline V gene (reference sequence). The CDR3 is 13 amino acids. The V gene end was trimmed by 0 bases and the J gene end by 5 bases; junction bases not matched to a gene: 2.